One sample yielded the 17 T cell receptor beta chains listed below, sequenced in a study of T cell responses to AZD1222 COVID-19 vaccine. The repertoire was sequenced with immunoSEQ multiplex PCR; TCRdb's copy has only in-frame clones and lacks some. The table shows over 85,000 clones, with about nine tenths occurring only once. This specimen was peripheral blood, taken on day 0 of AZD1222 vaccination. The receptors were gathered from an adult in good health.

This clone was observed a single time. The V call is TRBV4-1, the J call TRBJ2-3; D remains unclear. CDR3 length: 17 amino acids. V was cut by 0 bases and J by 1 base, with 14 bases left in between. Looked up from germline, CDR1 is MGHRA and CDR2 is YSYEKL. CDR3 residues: CASSQDGWNRRTDTQYF. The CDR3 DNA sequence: TGCGCCAGCAGCCAAGACGGATGGAACAGACGCACAGATACGCAGTATTTT.

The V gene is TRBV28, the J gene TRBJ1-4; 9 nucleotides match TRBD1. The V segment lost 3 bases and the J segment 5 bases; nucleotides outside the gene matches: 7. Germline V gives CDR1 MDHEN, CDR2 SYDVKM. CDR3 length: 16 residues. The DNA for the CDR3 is TGTGCCAGCAGTTTCCTCCGGACAGGGGCCAATGAAAAACTGTTTTTT. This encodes CASSFLRTGANEKLFF.

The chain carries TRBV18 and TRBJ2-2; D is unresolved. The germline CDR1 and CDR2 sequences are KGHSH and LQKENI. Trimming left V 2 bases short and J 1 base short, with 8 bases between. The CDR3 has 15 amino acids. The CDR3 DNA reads TGTGCCAGCTCACCATCAGCCAGGAACACCGGGGAGCTGTTTTTT. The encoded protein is CASSPSARNTGELFF.

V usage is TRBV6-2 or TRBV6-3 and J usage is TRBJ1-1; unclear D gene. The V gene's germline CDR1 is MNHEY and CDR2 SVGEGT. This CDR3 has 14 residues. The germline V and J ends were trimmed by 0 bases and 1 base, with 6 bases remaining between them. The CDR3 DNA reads TGTGCCAGCAGTTACTCGAACGGGAACACTGAAGCTTTCTTT. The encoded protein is CASSYSNGNTEAFF.

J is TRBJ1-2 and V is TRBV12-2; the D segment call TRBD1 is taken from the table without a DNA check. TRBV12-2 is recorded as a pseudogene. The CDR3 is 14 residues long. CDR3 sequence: CASRLGPGGYGYTF. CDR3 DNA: TGTGCAAGTCGCCTAGGGCCAGGGGGCTATGGCTACACCTTC.

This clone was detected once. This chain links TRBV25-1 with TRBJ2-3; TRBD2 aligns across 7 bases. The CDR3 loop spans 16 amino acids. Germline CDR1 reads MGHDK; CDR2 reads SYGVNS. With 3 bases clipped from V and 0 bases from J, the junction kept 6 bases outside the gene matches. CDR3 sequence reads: CASSDRRSGSTDTQYF. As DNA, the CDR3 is TGTGCCAGCAGTGATCGACGTAGCGGGAGCACAGATACGCAGTATTTT.

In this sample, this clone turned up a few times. Here the CDR3 reads CASSEPGKNTEAFF. CDR3 DNA: TGTGCCAGCAGTGAACCAGGGAAGAACACTGAAGCTTTCTTT. The chain combines TRBV6-1 with TRBJ1-1, with D maybe TRBD1 (5 bases). The CDR3 loop spans 14 amino acids. V shed 2 bases and J shed 1 base, with 8 bases lying between them. The germline V gene encodes CDR1 MNHNS and CDR2 SASEGT.

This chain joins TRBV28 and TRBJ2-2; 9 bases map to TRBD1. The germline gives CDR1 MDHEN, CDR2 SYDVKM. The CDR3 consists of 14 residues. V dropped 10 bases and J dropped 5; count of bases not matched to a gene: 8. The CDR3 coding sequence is TGTGCCACCGGGGACAGGGCTAATACCGGGGAGCTGTTTTTT. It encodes CATGDRANTGELFF.

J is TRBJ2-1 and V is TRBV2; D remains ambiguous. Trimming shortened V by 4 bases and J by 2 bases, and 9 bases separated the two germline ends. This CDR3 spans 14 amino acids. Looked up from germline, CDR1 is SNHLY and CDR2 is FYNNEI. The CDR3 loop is CASSVVLTYNEQFF. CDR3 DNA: TGTGCCAGCAGTGTTGTCCTGACCTACAATGAGCAGTTCTTC. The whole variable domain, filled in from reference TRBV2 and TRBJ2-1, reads EPEVTQTPSHQVTQMGQEVILRCVPISNHLYFYWYRQILGQKVEFLVSFYNNEISEKSEIFDDQFSVERPDGSNFTLKIRSTKLEDSAMYFCASSVVLTYNEQFFGPGTRLTVL.

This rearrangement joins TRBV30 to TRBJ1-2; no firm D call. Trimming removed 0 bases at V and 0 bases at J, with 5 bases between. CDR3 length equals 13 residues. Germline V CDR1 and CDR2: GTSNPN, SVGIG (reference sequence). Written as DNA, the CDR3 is TGTGCCTGGAGTGTACCCCCTAACTATGGCTACACCTTC. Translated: CAWSVPPNYGYTF. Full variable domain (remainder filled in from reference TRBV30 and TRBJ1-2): SQTIHQWPATLVQPVGSPLSLECTVEGTSNPNLYWYRQAAGRGLQLLFYSVGIGQISSEVPQNLSASRPQDRQFILSSKKLLLSDSGFYLCAWSVPPNYGYTFGSGTRLTVV.

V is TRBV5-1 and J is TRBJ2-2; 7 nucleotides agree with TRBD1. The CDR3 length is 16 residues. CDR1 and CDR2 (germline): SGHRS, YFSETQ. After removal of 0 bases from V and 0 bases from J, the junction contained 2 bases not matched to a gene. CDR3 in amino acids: CASSLDRGTNTGELFF. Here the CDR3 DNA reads TGCGCCAGCAGCTTGGACAGGGGAACGAACACCGGGGAGCTGTTTTTT.

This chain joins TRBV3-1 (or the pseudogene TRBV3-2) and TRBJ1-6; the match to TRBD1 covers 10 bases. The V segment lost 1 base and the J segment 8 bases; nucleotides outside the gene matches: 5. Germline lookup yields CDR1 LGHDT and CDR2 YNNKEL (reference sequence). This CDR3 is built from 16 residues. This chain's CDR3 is CASSQVTGGRDSPLHF. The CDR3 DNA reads TGTGCCAGCAGCCAAGTGACAGGGGGCCGGGATTCACCCCTCCACTTT.

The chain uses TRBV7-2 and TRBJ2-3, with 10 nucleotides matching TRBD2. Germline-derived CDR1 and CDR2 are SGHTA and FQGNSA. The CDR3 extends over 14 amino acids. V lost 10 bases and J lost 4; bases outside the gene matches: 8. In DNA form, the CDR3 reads TGTGCCACGAAGCCTAGCGGGGGATCAGATACGCAGTATTTT. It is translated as CATKPSGGSDTQYF.

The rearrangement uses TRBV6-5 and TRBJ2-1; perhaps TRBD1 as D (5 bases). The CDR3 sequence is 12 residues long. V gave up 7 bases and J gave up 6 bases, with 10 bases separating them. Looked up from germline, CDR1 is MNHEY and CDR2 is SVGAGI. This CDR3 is CASTGSGNEQFF. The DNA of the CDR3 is TGTGCCAGCACAGGGTCGGGCAATGAGCAGTTCTTC.

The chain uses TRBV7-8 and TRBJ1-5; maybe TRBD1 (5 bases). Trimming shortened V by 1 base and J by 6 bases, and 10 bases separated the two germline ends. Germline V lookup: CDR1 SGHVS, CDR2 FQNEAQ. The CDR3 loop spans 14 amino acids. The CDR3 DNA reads TGTGCCAGCAGCTTAGTAGTGGGACTTCAGCCCCAGCATTTT. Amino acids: CASSLVVGLQPQHF.

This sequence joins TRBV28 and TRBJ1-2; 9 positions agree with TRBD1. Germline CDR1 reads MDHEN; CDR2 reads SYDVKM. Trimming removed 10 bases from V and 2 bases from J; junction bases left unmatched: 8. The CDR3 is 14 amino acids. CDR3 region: CATPGDRANYGYTF. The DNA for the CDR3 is TGTGCCACCCCTGGGGACAGGGCGAACTATGGCTACACCTTC.

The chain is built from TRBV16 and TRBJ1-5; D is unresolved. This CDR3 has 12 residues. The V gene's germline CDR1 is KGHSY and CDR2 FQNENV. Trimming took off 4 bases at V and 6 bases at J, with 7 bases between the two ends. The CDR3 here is CASSPNFQPQHF. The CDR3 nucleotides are TGTGCCAGCAGCCCGAACTTTCAGCCCCAGCATTTT.